The 22 T cell receptor beta chains in this list originate from one sample, sequenced in a study of early T cells in non-severe SARS-CoV-2 infection. TCRdb used MiXCR to reprocess the 5' RACE reads, holding one entry per CDR3 protein. The table has some 28,000 distinct CDR3 sequences, about 4.6% seen once. The sample comprised whole blood. Receptors originate from an adult who was a healthcare worker with PCR-confirmed SARS-CoV-2 infection or an uninfected control (not recorded which).

This clonotype was found many times. This chain joins TRBV30 and TRBJ2-7; 8 bases align to TRBD2. Germline CDR1 reads GTSNPN; CDR2 reads SVGIG (reference sequence). The CDR3 extends over 14 amino acids. The junction had 10 bases not matched to a gene; V was cut back by 1 base and J by 8 bases. CDR3 sequence (DNA): TGTGCCTGGAGTGCCGGGCGGGAGGCCCAAAAGCAGTACTTC. Translating it yields CAWSAGREAQKQYF.

This clonotype has ten or more counts. The chain has TRBV11-2 and TRBJ2-7; unclear D gene. CDR1 SGHAT and CDR2 FQNNGV come from the germline V gene. The CDR3 consists of 11 residues. V lost 7 bases and J 7 bases, leaving 11 bases between the germline ends. The CDR3: CASTPSDEQYF. Here the CDR3 DNA reads TGTGCCAGCACACCTTCAGATGAGCAGTACTTC. Complete variable domain (other parts from reference TRBV11-2 and TRBJ2-7): EAGVAQSPRYKIIEKRQSVAFWCNPISGHATLYWYQQILGQGPKLLIQFQNNGVVDDSQLPKDRFSAERLKGVDSTLKIQPAKLEDSAVYLCASTPSDEQYFGPGTRLTVT.

This clonotype was counted ten times or more. The rearrangement uses TRBV29-1 and TRBJ2-4; D tentatively fits TRBD1 or TRBD2 (5 bases each). Germline loops: CDR1 SQVTM, CDR2 ANQGSEA. V gave up 6 bases and J gave up 0 bases, with 15 bases separating them. This CDR3 has 15 amino acids. This chain's CDR3 is CSVLGTYGAKNIQYF. CDR3 nucleotides: TGCAGCGTCCTTGGGACCTACGGAGCCAAAAACATTCAGTACTTC.

This clonotype has ten or more counts. The chain couples TRBV19 to TRBJ2-1; D may be TRBD2 (6 bases). Trimming took 3 bases from V and 7 from J, leaving 7 bases between them. Germline V gene data show CDR1 as LNHDA and CDR2 as SQIVND (reference sequence). This CDR3 contains 12 residues. The CDR3 here is CASSIRGNEQFF. The CDR3 DNA reads TGTGCCAGTAGTATTCGGGGGAATGAGCAGTTCTTC.

This clonotype was seen many times. The V call is TRBV2, the J call TRBJ1-3; no clear D gene. Germline lookup yields CDR1 SNHLY and CDR2 FYNNEI. This CDR3 has 17 amino acids. Trimming shortened V by 7 bases and J by 0 bases, and 19 bases separated the two germline ends. The CDR3 loop reads CASTPWPPGRSGNTIYF. The CDR3 DNA reads TGTGCCAGCACTCCCTGGCCTCCGGGTCGCTCTGGAAACACCATATATTTT.

The gene calls are TRBV20-1 and TRBJ2-1; a possible D gene is TRBD2 (5 bases). The CDR3 is 16 amino acids. The germline V and J ends were trimmed by 0 bases and 9 bases, with 21 bases remaining between them. The germline V gene has CDR1 DFQATT and CDR2 SNEGSKA (reference sequence). The CDR3 DNA is TGCAGTGCTAGAGATTCTGCTAGCCCCTACGTGGGTGAGCAGTTCTTC. Translation: CSARDSASPYVGEQFF.

This clonotype has a handful of counts. V is TRBV20-1 and J is TRBJ2-1, with a tentative D call TRBD1 (5 bases). Trimming removed 6 bases at V and 9 bases at J, with 15 bases between. CDR1 DFQATT and CDR2 SNEGSKA come from the germline V gene (reference sequence). The CDR3 loop spans 12 amino acids. The CDR3 region is CSADRGVAEQFF. As DNA, the CDR3 is TGCAGTGCCGACAGAGGTGTAGCTGAGCAGTTCTTC.

This rearrangement joins TRBV10-3 to TRBJ1-1; D may be TRBD1 (5 bases). The CDR3 spans 14 residues. Germline V gene sequence: CDR1 ENHRY, CDR2 SYGVKD. V lost 6 bases, J lost 0 bases, and 11 bases lay in between. In DNA form, the CDR3 reads TGTGCCATCAGGACAGCCGCTATGAACACTGAAGCTTTCTTT. Protein sequence: CAIRTAAMNTEAFF.

About this clonotype: This clone may be a read error of a much larger clone one base away. This chain uses TRBV19 with TRBJ1-5; 10 bases match TRBD1. CDR3 size: 16 residues. Germline values: CDR1 LNHDA, CDR2 SQIVND (reference sequence). The CDR3 DNA is TGTGTCAGTAGTATATCGGACAGGGGGTTTTCTCAGCCCCAGCATTTT. Translation: CVSSISDRGFSQPQHF.

This clonotype was seen more than once but under ten times. This chain uses TRBV4-1 with TRBJ2-7, with D possibly TRBD1 on 7 matching bases. The CDR3 runs 16 residues. Trimming took off 0 bases at V and 3 bases at J, with 15 bases between the two ends. Per the germline V gene, CDR1 is MGHRA and CDR2 is YSYEKL. The CDR3 is CASSQDAGGNYYEQYF. CDR3 DNA sequence: TGCGCCAGCAGCCAAGACGCAGGGGGGAATTACTACGAGCAGTACTTC.

This clonotype was detected ten times or more. The rearrangement uses TRBV11-2 and TRBJ2-7; D unclear. V was shortened by 5 bases and J by 0 bases, with 2 bases between the two germline ends. This CDR3 is 11 amino acids long. From germline, CDR1 is SGHAT and CDR2 FQNNGV. The CDR3 loop reads CASSVSYEQYF. The CDR3 nucleotides are TGTGCCAGCAGCGTCTCCTACGAGCAGTACTTC.

Ten or more counts support this clonotype. The CDR3 DNA sequence: TGTGCCAGCAGCGCTGACAGGAGCTCTGGAAACACCATATATTTT. This sequence encodes CASSADRSSGNTIYF. V is TRBV7-9 and J is TRBJ1-3; possibly TRBD1 for D (6 bases). The V gene lost 5 bases and the J gene lost 0 bases, with 11 bases spanning the gap. The CDR3 is made up of 15 amino acids. Per germline, CDR1 SEHNR and CDR2 FQNEAQ (reference sequence).

This clonotype was seen many times. The chain has TRBV20-1 and TRBJ1-5; no firm D call. The germline CDR1 and CDR2 sequences are DFQATT and SNEGSKA (reference sequence). Deletions cut 5 bases from V and 2 bases from J, with 13 bases between. This CDR3 spans 14 amino acids. The CDR3 loop is CSAESGEGNQPQHF. The CDR3 DNA is TGCAGTGCTGAAAGCGGGGAGGGCAATCAGCCCCAGCATTTT.

This clonotype was seen at least ten times. The chain links TRBV7-9 to TRBJ2-2; D not certain. CDR1 and CDR2 from the germline V gene are SEHNR and FQNEAQ (reference sequence). The CDR3 contains 14 residues. Between the trimmed V and J ends, which lost 3 bases and 3 bases, there was a span of 8 bases. As DNA, the CDR3 is TGTGCCAGCAGCTTTCCAGTCGACACCGGGGAGCTGTTTTTT. It codes for CASSFPVDTGELFF.

By frequency in the sample, this clonotype is medium-sized. The chain couples TRBV3-1 to TRBJ2-7; TRBD2 matches 9 bases. The CDR3 sequence is 15 residues long. Losses at the gene ends were 5 bases for V and 0 bases for J; bases not matched to a gene: 5. Germline V gene lookup returns CDR1 LGHDT and CDR2 YNNKEL (reference sequence). The CDR3 sequence: CASSSTAGGSYEQYF. CDR3 DNA sequence: TGTGCCAGCAGCTCGACAGCGGGAGGCTCCTACGAGCAGTACTTC.

This clonotype was recorded at least ten times. This chain uses TRBV27 with TRBJ1-1, with D uncertain. Germline CDR1 is MNHEY and CDR2 is SMNVEV (reference sequence). V lost 5 bases to trimming and J lost 0 bases, with 13 bases between them. This CDR3 has 15 amino acids. The CDR3 nucleotides are TGTGCCAGCAGTCACCTCAGGAACATGAACACTGAAGCTTTCTTT. This codes for CASSHLRNMNTEAFF.

The chain employs TRBV5-4 and TRBJ2-1; D is unclear. Germline CDR1 reads SGHNT; CDR2 reads YYREEE (reference sequence). The CDR3 runs 11 residues. The V end was cut by 1 base, the J end by 7 bases, with 3 bases between. In DNA, the CDR3 is TGTGCCAGCAGCTTGAATAATGAGCAGTTCTTC. Its translation: CASSLNNEQFF.

The sample holds many counts of this clonotype. The rearrangement links TRBV12-3 or TRBV12-4 to TRBJ2-1; D is uncertain. Deletions cut 5 bases from V and 7 bases from J, with 6 bases between. The CDR3 loop spans 11 amino acids. The CDR3 DNA sequence: TGTGCCAGCAGTCTGGAAAATGAGCAGTTCTTC. It specifies CASSLENEQFF.

This clonotype was observed at least ten times. The chain couples TRBV11-2 to TRBJ2-5; D might be TRBD2 (6 bases). With 1 base removed from V and 5 bases from J, the gap between germline ends came to 8 bases. Germline V gene sequence: CDR1 SGHAT, CDR2 FQNNGV. This CDR3 has 13 amino acids. The CDR3 here is CASSLGRGETQYF. CDR3 nucleotide sequence: TGTGCCAGCAGCTTAGGGAGGGGCGAGACCCAGTACTTC.

This clonotype was recorded many times. The CDR3 bases are TGCGCCAGCAGCCTGGGGGGGCTCGATACGCAGTATTTT. Protein product: CASSLGGLDTQYF. This rearrangement joins TRBV10-2 to TRBJ2-3, with TRBD2 as a possible D gene (7 bases). CDR1 WSHSY and CDR2 SAAADI come from the germline V gene. This CDR3 spans 13 amino acids. Trimming removed 6 bases at V and 6 bases at J, with 13 bases between.

This clonotype was counted many times. The CDR3 reads CASSEGPPYGTGSTKNIQYF. In DNA, the CDR3 is TGTGCCAGCAGTGAAGGCCCTCCCTACGGGACAGGGTCGACCAAAAACATTCAGTACTTC. The chain couples TRBV6-1 to TRBJ2-4; 9 nucleotides agree with TRBD1. The CDR3 covers 20 residues. The junction had 15 bases not matched to a gene; V was cut back by 1 base and J by 2 bases. The V gene's germline CDR1 is MNHNS and CDR2 SASEGT.

The chain couples TRBV11-2 to TRBJ2-7; D gene unclear. This CDR3 has 14 amino acids. CDR1 SGHAT and CDR2 FQNNGV come from the germline V gene. The V end was cut by 0 bases, the J end by 2 bases, with 8 bases between. CDR3 protein: CASSLEGPAYEQYF. The CDR3 DNA sequence: TGTGCCAGCAGCTTAGAAGGACCCGCCTACGAGCAGTACTTC.